This entry describes one TCR beta chain. The V and J ends lost 7 bases and 6 bases respectively, with 15 bases between them. The germline V gene has CDR1 SGDLS and CDR2 YYNGEE. The CDR3 extends over 13 amino acids. The record originates from a study of Ad26.COV2.S vaccination and SARS-CoV-2 variants. The table came from immunoSEQ multiplex PCR; TCRdb's copy has only in-frame clones and leaves some out. The sample has a few hundred thousand clones, around 88% seen once. Treatment given: about 20 received Ad26.COV2.S at low or high dose, single or two shots; several received placebo; per-sample allocation not given. Day 63 after the first injection of vaccine or placebo was the sampling time.

This sequence was found in a person aged 18-60 years who received the Ad26.COV2.S COVID-19 vaccine or a placebo. The starting material was peripheral blood, obtained in a trial of Ad26.COV2.S vaccine versus placebo. The gene calls are TRBV9 and TRBJ2-3; D not resolved. CDR3 coding DNA: TGTGCCAGCGGTTTCGGTCCGGAGGATACGCAGTATTTT. Protein product: CASGFGPEDTQYF.